This TCR beta chain was sequenced for a study of CD8+CD57+ T cells in acquired aplastic anemia. About the study: The study obtained an average of 3.2 ug of DNA from sorted CD4+ and CD8+ cells. Study-wide points: Patients and controls had CD8+ Simpson's diversity values that were not significantly distinct.

This clonotype was detected many times. Its specificity is not known. The template used for profiling TCR beta VDJ and CDR3 was genomic DNA. TCRdb reprocessed the reads with MiXCR, giving one entry per CDR3 protein. The sample lists some 120,000 distinct CDR3 sequences, under 60% seen once, with roughly 30% in the top ten. J gave up 7 bases and V 0 bases, and 6 bases lay outside the gene matches. The CDR3 is 16 amino acids. Germline values: CDR1 SGDLS, CDR2 YYNGEE. Patients selected for sequencing had displayed CD8+CD57+ cell expansion by flow cytometry. The source is a human donor with aplastic anemia. V gene TRBV9 combines with J gene TRBJ2-1; 11 positions agree with TRBD1. Source material: sorted CD4+, CD8+, or CD8+CD57+ T cells (not recorded which) from PBMCs. CDR3 loop: CASSVEGTGGSNEQFF. DNA for the CDR3: TGTGCCAGCAGCGTAGAGGGGACAGGGGGTAGTAATGAGCAGTTCTTC.